This is a list of T cell receptor beta chains from one sample in a study of blood T cell repertoires in COVID-19. Profiled with immunoSEQ multiplex PCR; TCRdb holds only in-frame clones, not every one. This table holds 190,000 or so clones, around 80% found once. Sequenced material: peripheral blood. All receptors come from a human donor with acute or convalescent COVID-19. The donor label of this sample is uncertain. Both conserved end residues are part of each CDR3. The D gene is left open where the match is weak. A clone size is listed for some rows: how often the clone was seen (once, few, many), or a class if it is expanded.

14	TRBV30	TRBJ1-3	NA	NA	TGTGCCTGGAACGCAGGGTTAACTGGAAACACCATATATTTT	CAWNAGLTGNTIYF
14	TRBV18	TRBJ2-7	TRBD1	NA	TGTGCCAGCTCACCGGACAGGAACTCCTACGAGCAGTACTTC	CASSPDRNSYEQYF
15	TRBV20-1	TRBJ2-7	TRBD2	NA	TGCAGTGCTAGTAGTCATGCGGGAGGGCGTTCCGAGCAGTACTTC	CSASSHAGGRSEQYF
15	TRBV6-5	TRBJ1-6	NA	NA	TGTGCCAGCAGTTACTCCCGGGTCGCAAATTCACCCCTCCACTTT	CASSYSRVANSPLHF
14	TRBV24-1	TRBJ2-3	TRBD2	NA	TGTGCCACCAGCCTAGGACTAGAAGCAGATACGCAGTATTTT	CATSLGLEADTQYF
14	TRBV6-5	TRBJ2-3	NA	NA	TGTGCCAGCAGTTATATGGAGGGCACAGATACGCAGTATTTT	CASSYMEGTDTQYF
16	TRBV6-4	TRBJ2-1	TRBD2	NA	TGTGCCAGCAGTGTAACCGGGACTAGCAGAGGGAGTGAGCAGTTCTTC	CASSVTGTSRGSEQFF
16	TRBV5-4	TRBJ2-1	NA	NA	TGTGCCAGCAGCTTGCCACTCCGACAGGCCAACAATGAGCAGTTCTTC	CASSLPLRQANNEQFF
13	TRBV12-3/TRBV12-4	TRBJ1-1	TRBD1	NA	TGTGCCAGCAGGGGACAGGGACACACTGAAGCTTTCTTT	CASRGQGHTEAFF
15	TRBV5-1	TRBJ1-4	TRBD1	few	TGCGCCAGCAGCTTGGGAGACAGGGATAATGAAAAACTGTTTTTT	CASSLGDRDNEKLFF
13	TRBV29-1	TRBJ1-5	NA	NA	TGCAGCGTTCTGACAGGAAACAATCAGCCCCAGCATTTT	CSVLTGNNQPQHF
12	TRBV28	TRBJ1-5	NA	NA	TGTGCCAGCGACAGCAGGGATCAGCCCCAGCATTTT	CASDSRDQPQHF
12	TRBV27	TRBJ2-3	NA	NA	TGTGCCAGCAGTTCCCTGGCTGGTACGCAGTATTTT	CASSSLAGTQYF
15	TRBV28	TRBJ2-1	NA	NA	TGTGCCAGCAGTTTATCTGAGAAACCCTACAATGAGCAGTTCTTC	CASSLSEKPYNEQFF
13	TRBV6-5	TRBJ1-4	NA	NA	TGTGCCAGCAGTTACGCCCCTCGGGGGGAACTGTTTTTT	CASSYAPRGELFF
13	TRBV5-1	TRBJ2-7	NA	NA	TGCGCCAGCAGCTTGGATGCGTACTACGAGCAGTACTTC	CASSLDAYYEQYF
11	TRBV12-3/TRBV12-4	TRBJ1-1	NA	NA	TGTGCCAGCAGTTCCACATTTGAAGCTTTCTTT	CASSSTFEAFF
18	TRBV5-3	TRBJ2-5	TRBD2	NA	TGTGCCAGAAGCTTTTGCTTGCCTAGCGGGAGTGTCGGAGAGACCCAGTACTTC	CARSFCLPSGSVGETQYF
15	TRBV24-1	TRBJ1-4	NA	NA	TGTGCCACCAGTGACGCCAGGGGAACTAATGAAAAACTGTTTTTT	CATSDARGTNEKLFF
16	TRBV5-1	TRBJ2-3	TRBD2	NA	TGCGCCAGCAGCTTCGTAGCGGGAGGGTGGACAGATACGCAGTATTTT	CASSFVAGGWTDTQYF
16	TRBV27	TRBJ2-2	TRBD2	few	TGTGCCAGCAGTACCCTTAGCGGGAGTGGGGCCGGGGAGCTGTTTTTT	CASSTLSGSGAGELFF
15	TRBV2	TRBJ1-1	NA	NA	TGTGCCACTAGAAGCATGGACAGCTTGAACACTGAAGCTTTCTTT	CATRSMDSLNTEAFF
18	TRBV5-3	TRBJ1-6	NA	NA	TGTGCCAGAAGCTCCAAGCTGACTATCGCATTGTGTAATTCACCCCTCCACTTT	CARSSKLTIALCNSPLHF
17	TRBV6-1	TRBJ2-1	NA	NA	TGTGCCAGCAGTGAAGCCCTACAGGGCAGGAAGGTTCATGAGCAGTTCTTC	CASSEALQGRKVHEQFF
15	TRBV4-2	TRBJ2-1	NA	NA	TGTGCCAGCAGTGACGGGAGCCCTTTTGCCAATGAGCAGTTCTTC	CASSDGSPFANEQFF
15	TRBV6-5	TRBJ1-4	TRBD1	NA	TGTGCCAGCAGTTACACAACAGGGGGGAATGAAAAACTGTTTTTT	CASSYTTGGNEKLFF
15	TRBV9	TRBJ1-3	NA	once	TGTGCCAGCTCTCTCGGGTACCCCTCTGGAAACACCATATATTTT	CASSLGYPSGNTIYF
15	TRBV9	TRBJ1-1	TRBD1	NA	TGTGCCAGCAGAGACGACAGGGTTGGGGACACTGAAGCTTTCTTT	CASRDDRVGDTEAFF
14	TRBV7-9	TRBJ1-1	TRBD1	NA	TGTGCCAGCAGCTTACCAGAGACAGGGCTTGAAGCTTTCTTT	CASSLPETGLEAFF
12	TRBV7-9	TRBJ2-1	NA	NA	TGTGCCAGCAGCGCCAACAGGTACCTGCAGTTCTTC	CASSANRYLQFF
14	TRBV19	TRBJ2-2	NA	NA	TGTGCCAGCCCCAGCGACTCGAACACCGGGGAGCTGTTTTTT	CASPSDSNTGELFF
16	TRBV6-1	TRBJ1-5	NA	NA	TGTGCCAGCAGTGGAGAATCTCAGGGTTCCAATCAGCCCCAGCATTTT	CASSGESQGSNQPQHF
16	TRBV7-9	TRBJ1-3	TRBD1	NA	TGTGCCAGCAGCCCGATGTTGACAGGGGCTGGAAACACCATATATTTT	CASSPMLTGAGNTIYF
13	TRBV12-3/TRBV12-4	TRBJ2-7	NA	NA	TGTGCCAGCAGTTTTCACAGAACCTACGAGCAGTACTTC	CASSFHRTYEQYF
12	TRBV7-3	TRBJ2-5	TRBD1	NA	TGTGCCAGCAGCTTACCAGGGGGGACCCAGTACTTC	CASSLPGGTQYF
17	TRBV3-1/TRBV3-2	TRBJ2-1	TRBD2	NA	TGTGCCAGCAGCCAAGTCCGGGGGCAAGCGGGGGTTGATGAGCAGTTCTTC	CASSQVRGQAGVDEQFF
16	TRBV7-8	TRBJ1-3	NA	NA	TGTGCCAGCAGCCCCAGGGACTCCGTCTCTGGAAACACCATATATTTT	CASSPRDSVSGNTIYF
11	TRBV30	TRBJ2-3	NA	NA	TGTGCCTGGAGTGGCAGGGATACGCAGTATTTT	CAWSGRDTQYF
13	TRBV2	TRBJ1-2	TRBD1	once	TGTGCCAGCAGTGAGCAGGGGGAATATGGCTACACCTTC	CASSEQGEYGYTF
14	TRBV6-6	TRBJ2-5	TRBD2	NA	TGTGCCAGCAAAAGTCCGGGGGGGCAAGAGACCCAGTACTTC	CASKSPGGQETQYF
15	TRBV28	TRBJ1-2	TRBD1	NA	TGTGCCAGCAGTGCCGGACAGGGGGTAATCTCTGGCTACACCTTC	CASSAGQGVISGYTF
14	TRBV5-1	TRBJ1-2	NA	NA	TGCGCCAGCAGCTTGGGATGGGGCAACTATGGCTACACCTTC	CASSLGWGNYGYTF
12	TRBV19	TRBJ1-6	NA	NA	TGTGCCAGTAGTACGCAGGGTAGACCCCTCCACTTT	CASSTQGRPLHF
16	TRBV7-3	TRBJ1-6	NA	NA	TGTGCCAGCAGCTTAGATGGGCGGACTTCTAATTCACCCCTCCACTTT	CASSLDGRTSNSPLHF
13	TRBV28	TRBJ2-6	NA	NA	TGTGCCAGCAGTCCCTTGGGGGCCAACGTCCTGACTTTC	CASSPLGANVLTF